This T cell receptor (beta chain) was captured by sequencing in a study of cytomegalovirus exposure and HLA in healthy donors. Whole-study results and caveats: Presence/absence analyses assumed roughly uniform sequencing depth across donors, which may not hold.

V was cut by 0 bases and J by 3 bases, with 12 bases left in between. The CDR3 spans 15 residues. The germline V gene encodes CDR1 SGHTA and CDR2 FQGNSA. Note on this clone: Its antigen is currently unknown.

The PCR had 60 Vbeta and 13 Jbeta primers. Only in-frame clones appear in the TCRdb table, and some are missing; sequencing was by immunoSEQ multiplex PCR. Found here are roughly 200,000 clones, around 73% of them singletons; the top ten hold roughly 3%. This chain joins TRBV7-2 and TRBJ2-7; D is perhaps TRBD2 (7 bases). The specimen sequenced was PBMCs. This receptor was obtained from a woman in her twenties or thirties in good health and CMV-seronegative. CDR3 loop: CASSLAGGPYYEQYF. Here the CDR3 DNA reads TGTGCCAGCAGCTTAGCCGGGGGGCCGTACTACGAGCAGTACTTC. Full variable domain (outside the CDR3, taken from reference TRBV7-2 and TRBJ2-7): GAGVSQSPSNKVTEKGKDVELRCDPISGHTALYWYRQSLGQGLEFLIYFQGNSAPDKSGLPSDRFSAERTGGSVSTLTIQRTQQEDSAVYLCASSLAGGPYYEQYFGPGTRLTVT.